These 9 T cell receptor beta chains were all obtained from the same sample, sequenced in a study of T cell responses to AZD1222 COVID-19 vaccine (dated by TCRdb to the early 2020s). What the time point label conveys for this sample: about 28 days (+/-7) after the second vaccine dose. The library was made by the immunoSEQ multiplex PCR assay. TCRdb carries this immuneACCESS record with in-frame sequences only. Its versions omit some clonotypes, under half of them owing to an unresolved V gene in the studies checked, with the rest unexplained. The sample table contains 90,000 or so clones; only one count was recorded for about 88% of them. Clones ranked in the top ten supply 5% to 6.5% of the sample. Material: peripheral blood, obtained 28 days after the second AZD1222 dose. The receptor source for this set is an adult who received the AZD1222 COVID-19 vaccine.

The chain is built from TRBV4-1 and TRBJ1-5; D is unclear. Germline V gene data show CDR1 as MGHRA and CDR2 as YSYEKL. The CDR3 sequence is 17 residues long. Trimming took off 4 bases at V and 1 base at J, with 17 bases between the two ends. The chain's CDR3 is CASSPGTRLRSNQPQHF. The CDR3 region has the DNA TGCGCCAGCAGCCCTGGCACGAGGTTGAGGAGCAATCAGCCCCAGCATTTT.

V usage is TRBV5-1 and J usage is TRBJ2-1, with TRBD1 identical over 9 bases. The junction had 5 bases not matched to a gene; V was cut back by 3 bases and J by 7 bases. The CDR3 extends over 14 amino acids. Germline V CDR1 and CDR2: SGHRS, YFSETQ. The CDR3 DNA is TGCGCCAGCAGCTCGTGGACAGGGGAAAATGAGCAGTTCTTC. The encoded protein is CASSSWTGENEQFF.

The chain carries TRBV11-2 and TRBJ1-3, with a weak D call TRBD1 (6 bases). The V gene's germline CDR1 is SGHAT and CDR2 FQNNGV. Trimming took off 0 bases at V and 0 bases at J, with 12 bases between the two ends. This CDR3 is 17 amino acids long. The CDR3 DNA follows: TGTGCCAGCAGCTTAGATGGGGGACATCGCTCTGGAAACACCATATATTTT. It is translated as CASSLDGGHRSGNTIYF.

The CDR3 DNA follows: TGTGCCAGCAGCGTCCGGGGACAGCGCAATCAGCCCCAGCATTTT. Protein product: CASSVRGQRNQPQHF. The genes are TRBV2 and TRBJ1-5; 7 bases line up with TRBD1. Trimming cost V 6 bases and J 2 bases; bases outside gene matches: 7. Germline loops: CDR1 SNHLY, CDR2 FYNNEI. CDR3 length: 15 amino acids.

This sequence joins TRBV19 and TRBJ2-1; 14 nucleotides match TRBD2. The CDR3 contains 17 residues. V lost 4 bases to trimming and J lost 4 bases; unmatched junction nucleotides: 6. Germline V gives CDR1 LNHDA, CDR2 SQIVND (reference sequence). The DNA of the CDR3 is TGTGCCAGTAGTAGTTTGACTAGCGGGGGGGCGTACAATGAGCAGTTCTTC. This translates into CASSSLTSGGAYNEQFF.

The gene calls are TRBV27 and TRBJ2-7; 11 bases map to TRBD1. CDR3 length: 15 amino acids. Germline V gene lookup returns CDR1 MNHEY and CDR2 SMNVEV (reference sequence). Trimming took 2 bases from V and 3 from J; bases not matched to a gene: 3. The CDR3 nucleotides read TGTGCCAGCAGTTTAACCGGGACAGGGGGCTACGAGCAGTACTTC. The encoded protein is CASSLTGTGGYEQYF.

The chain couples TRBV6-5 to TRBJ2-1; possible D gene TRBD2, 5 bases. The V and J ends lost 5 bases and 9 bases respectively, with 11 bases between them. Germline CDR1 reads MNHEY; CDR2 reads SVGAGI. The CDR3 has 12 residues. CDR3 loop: CASSSGYGEQFF. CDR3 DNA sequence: TGTGCCAGCAGTAGCGGATACGGTGAGCAGTTCTTC.

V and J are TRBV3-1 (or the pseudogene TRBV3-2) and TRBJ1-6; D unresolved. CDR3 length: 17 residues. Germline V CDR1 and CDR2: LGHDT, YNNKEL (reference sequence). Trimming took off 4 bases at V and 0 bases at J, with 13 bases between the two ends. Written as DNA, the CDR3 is TGTGCCAGCAGCCCGTGGACGGGGAGCTCCTATAATTCACCCCTCCACTTT. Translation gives CASSPWTGSSYNSPLHF.

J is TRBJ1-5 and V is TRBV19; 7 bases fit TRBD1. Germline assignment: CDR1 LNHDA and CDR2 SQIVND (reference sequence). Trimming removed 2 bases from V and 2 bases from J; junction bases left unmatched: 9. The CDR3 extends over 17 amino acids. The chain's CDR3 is CASSIPGHQGGNQPQHF. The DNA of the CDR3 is TGTGCCAGTAGTATACCGGGACACCAGGGGGGCAATCAGCCCCAGCATTTT.